This entry concerns a single T cell receptor beta chain. Data came from immunoSEQ multiplex PCR; TCRdb stores just in-frame clones and leaves some out. The sample yields some 2 million clones, 85% to 95% seen once. This sample is part of a study of shared clonotypes between healthy human individuals. Trimming cost V 2 bases and J 5 bases, with 17 bases left between them. Germline lookup yields CDR1 SGHAT and CDR2 FQNNGV. The CDR3 sequence is 16 residues long. The chain uses TRBV11-2 and TRBJ2-3; D unresolved. The sample comprised naive CD4+ T cells sorted from blood. The subset denotes: CD45RA+ positively selected. The sequence came from a man aged 18 to 30 in good health. The CDR3 spells CASSLLSGPTRDTQYF. CDR3 nucleotides: TGTGCCAGCAGCTTACTATCTGGTCCGACCCGAGATACGCAGTATTTT.